In this sample, the clone carrying this T cell receptor beta chain turned up once. Antigen specificity is unknown. This sample was included in a study of T cell responses to AZD1222 COVID-19 vaccine. Study background: Second-dose recipients at about 4 or about 12 weeks were treated as one pooled group.

V lost 4 bases and J 6 bases, leaving 13 bases between the germline ends. CDR1 LGHNA and CDR2 YSLEER come from the germline V gene. The CDR3 contains 13 residues. Study-wide results and caveats: Among those given AZD1222, only five or six were seropositive at baseline. In a largely white British group with more females than males, clonal diversity was possibly underestimated. Scientists sampled the repertoires only once the peak T cell response had passed.

Clones were read by immunoSEQ multiplex PCR, and TCRdb kept only the in-frame ones, dropping some. There are about 130,000 clones in the sample; roughly 90% occur only once, and about 1.6% lies in the top ten. The sequence was obtained from an adult in good health. Material: peripheral blood, obtained on day 0 of AZD1222 vaccination. The rearrangement joins TRBV4-3 to TRBJ2-7; TRBD2 is a possible D gene (6 bases). CDR3 sequence reads: CASSRETRGEQYF. The CDR3 coding sequence is TGCGCCAGCAGCCGAGAGACTAGAGGCGAGCAGTACTTC.